The 5 T cell receptor beta chains below come from one sample, sequenced in a study of blood T cell repertoires in COVID-19. Sequencing used immunoSEQ multiplex PCR; TCRdb keeps in-frame clones, though not all of them. The sample holds more than 300,000 clones, roughly 91% seen once. Sequenced material: PBMCs or T cells enriched from blood (not recorded which). The receptors shown here come from a woman between 18 and 29 years old who had recovered from COVID-19.

In its sample, this clone was seen once. The chain joins TRBV6-2 or TRBV6-3 to TRBJ2-7, with a weak D call TRBD2 (7 bases). The CDR3 loop spans 13 amino acids. With 4 bases removed from V and 2 bases from J, the gap between germline ends came to 9 bases. Germline loops: CDR1 MNHEY, CDR2 SVGEGT. The CDR3 here is CASSFGGPYEQYF. DNA for the CDR3: TGTGCCAGCAGTTTCGGGGGGCCCTACGAGCAGTACTTC.

V gene TRBV7-3 combines with J gene TRBJ2-1; 7 positions agree with TRBD2. The junction had 3 bases not matched to a gene; V was cut back by 5 bases and J by 5 bases. CDR1 is SGHTA, CDR2 FQGTGA, per germline. The CDR3 is made up of 13 amino acids. CDR3 protein: CASSRGTNNEQFF. CDR3 nucleotides: TGTGCCAGCAGCCGCGGGACTAACAATGAGCAGTTCTTC.

The J gene is TRBJ2-1, the V gene TRBV5-6, with a possible D match to TRBD2 (5 bases). Germline V gene data show CDR1 as SGHDT and CDR2 as YYEEEE. There are 16 residues in the CDR3. Trimming removed 2 bases from V and 1 base from J, with 13 bases in between. The CDR3 spells CASSFGISQSYNEQFF. The CDR3 nucleotides are TGTGCCAGCAGCTTCGGGATATCACAATCCTACAATGAGCAGTTCTTC. Supplemented by reference TRBV5-6 and TRBJ2-1, the full variable domain reads DAGVTQSPTHLIKTRGQQVTLRCSPKSGHDTVSWYQQALGQGPQFIFQYYEEEERQRGNFPDRFSGHQFPNYSSELNVNALLLGDSALYLCASSFGISQSYNEQFFGPGTRLTVL.

To note about this clone: Other DNA sequences in this specimen translate into the identical CDR3. The CDR3 DNA reads TGCGCCAGCAGCCAAGATCCAGGAGGGGGCAATCAGCCCCAGCATTTT. It yields the protein CASSQDPGGGNQPQHF. The chain employs TRBV4-1 and TRBJ1-5, with a tentative D call TRBD1 (5 bases). The length of the CDR3 is 16 residues. CDR1 is MGHRA, CDR2 YSYEKL, per germline. Trimming took off 0 bases at V and 2 bases at J, with 11 bases between the two ends.

This chain connects TRBV6-6 to TRBJ2-2, with a tentative D call TRBD1 (6 bases). Germline V gene data show CDR1 as MNHNY and CDR2 as SVGAGI (reference sequence). V shed 6 bases and J shed 0 bases, with 11 bases lying between them. CDR3 length: 15 residues. CDR3 loop: CASSPGHTNTGELFF. The DNA for the CDR3 is TGTGCCAGCAGCCCGGGACACACGAACACCGGGGAGCTGTTTTTT.